This T cell receptor (beta chain) was sequenced for a study of shared clonotypes between healthy human individuals. Notes on this clone: The antigen remains unidentified.

Profiling relied on immunoSEQ multiplex PCR, and the TCRdb table lists in-frame clones only, not all of them. The sample lists some 1,400,000 clones; around 97% were seen once. V was cut by 4 bases and J by 0 bases, with 4 bases left in between. Germline lookup yields CDR1 MNHEY and CDR2 SMNVEV (reference sequence). The CDR3 has 12 residues. Study outcomes and limitations: Clonotypes shared by all four donors outscored non-shared clonotypes in generation probability. Researchers sampled blood only, noting tissue repertoires likely differ. Sharing across four donors was highest in naive CD4 (roughly 5%) and lowest in memory CD8 (around 0.4%).

This receptor was obtained from a man aged 30-40 years in good health. V and J are TRBV27 and TRBJ2-7; unclear D gene. Input material: naive CD4+ T cells sorted from blood. This sample's subset: CD45RA+ positively selected. CDR3 sequence (DNA): TGTGCCAGCAGTTCACACTCCTACGAGCAGTACTTC. Translating it yields CASSSHSYEQYF.